Below are 20 T cell receptor gamma chains sequenced from a single sample in a study of intestinal T cells in coeliac disease. Each case's genomic DNA was extracted from ten roughly 5.1-µm formalin-fixed paraffin-embedded scrolls. TRG repertoires were amplified with LymphoTrack primers from around 0.2 ug of biopsy DNA. TCRdb re-called clones from the multiplex PCR reads via CATT. The table lists under 2,500 gamma-chain clones, approximately 47% of them singletons. The sequenced sample consisted of a duodenal biopsy. The source of these receptors is a human donor with celiac disease.

A note on this clone: A much larger clone differs from this one at a single base, so this may be a read error. The V call is TRGV8, the J call TRGJP2. This CDR3 comprises 15 residues. V was pared by 2 bases and J by 5 bases, with 8 bases of the junction left unmatched. CDR1 is VENAVY, CDR2 YDSYNSRV, per germline. The DNA of the CDR3 is TGTGCCACCTGGGATATCGAAGCAAGTGATTGGATCAAGACGTTT. As protein: CATWDIEASDWIKTF.

A few counts support this clone. This may be a read error: a much more frequent sequence differs by one nucleotide. J is TRGJ1 or TRGJ2 and V is TRGV4. V lost 0 bases and J lost 1; bases outside the gene matches: 0. Germline V gives CDR1 EGSTGY, CDR2 YDSYTSSV. This CDR3 has 13 amino acids. The CDR3 nucleotides read TGTGCCACCTGGGATGGGAATTATTATAAGAAACTCTTT. It is translated as CATWDGNYYKKLF.

This clone was seen a handful of times. The chain couples TRGV10 to TRGJ1 or TRGJ2. TRGV10 is identified as an open reading frame with a role that is uncertain. Losses at the gene ends were 8 bases for V and 2 bases for J; bases not matched to a gene: 7. CDR3 length equals 13 residues. DNA of the CDR3: TGTGCTGCGTGGGATTTGGATTATTATAAGAAACTCTTT. It specifies CAAWDLDYYKKLF.

The rearrangement uses TRGV9 and TRGJ1 or TRGJ2. V gave up 9 bases and J gave up 5 bases; unmatched junction bases: 7. Germline V gives CDR1 GITISATS, CDR2 ISYDGTV (reference sequence). The CDR3 sequence is 11 residues long. Written as DNA, the CDR3 is TGTGCCTTGGGAAGGGATTATAAGAAACTCTTT. This encodes CALGRDYKKLF.

The chain combines TRGV10 with TRGJ1 or TRGJ2. TRGV10 is noted as an ORF with a role that remains uncertain. After removal of 9 bases from V and 5 bases from J, the junction contained 5 bases not matched to a gene. The CDR3 is 11 residues long. DNA for the CDR3: TGTGCTGCGTGTCGCCATTATAAGAAACTCTTT. It encodes CAACRHYKKLF.

The gene calls are TRGV8 and TRGJ1 or TRGJ2. V gave up 2 bases and J gave up 5 bases; unmatched junction bases: 9. There are 14 residues in the CDR3. Looked up from germline, CDR1 is VENAVY and CDR2 is YDSYNSRV. The CDR3 DNA follows: TGTGCCACCTGGGATAAAGGCGACGATTATAAGAAACTCTTT. This encodes CATWDKGDDYKKLF.

For this clone: The junction departs from germline at one end; a sequencing error may be responsible. This sequence joins TRGV2 and TRGJ1 or TRGJ2. This CDR3 has 14 amino acids. From germline, CDR1 is EGSNGY and CDR2 YDSYNSKV. CDR3 sequence reads: CATWGGQDYYKKLF. CDR3 in DNA: TGTGCCACCTGGGGCGGGCAGGATTATTATAAGAAACTCTTT.

A note on this clone: At one end the junction does not follow the germline gene, possibly because of a read error. V and J are TRGV5 and TRGJ1 or TRGJ2. There are 13 residues in the CDR3. Germline CDR1 is VINAFY and CDR2 is YDVSNSKD. The CDR3 region has the DNA TGTGCCACCTGGGACAGGCCGGGTTATAAAAAACTCTTT. It yields the protein CATWDRPGYKKLF.

The J gene is TRGJ1 or TRGJ2, the V gene TRGV10. TRGV10 is treated as an ORF (open reading frame) with a function not yet certain. V trimming: 8 bases; J trimming: 12 bases; junction bases outside the gene matches: 8. This CDR3 has 10 residues. The chain's CDR3 is CAAWDCGKLF. CDR3 sequence (DNA): TGTGCTGCGTGGGATTGTGGGAAACTCTTT.

In this sample, this clone is large. The V and J genes are TRGV10 and TRGJP1. TRGV10 is an open reading frame, and its role is uncertain. The V gene end was trimmed by 8 bases and the J gene end by 10 bases; junction bases not matched to a gene: 5. This CDR3 comprises 11 residues. Written as DNA, the CDR3 is TGTGCTGCGTGGGACCCTTGGTTCAAGATATTT. It yields the protein CAAWDPWFKIF.

This clone was found once. A single base separates this from a much larger clone, so it may be a read error. The chain employs TRGV8 and TRGJP2. Germline V gene sequence: CDR1 VENAVY, CDR2 YDSYNSRV. The CDR3 is made up of 14 amino acids. This CDR3 is CATWLYSSDRIKTF. The CDR3 region has the DNA TGTGCCACCTGGCTTTATAGTAGTGATCGGATCAAGACGTTT.

Worth noting for this clone: Relative to the germline gene, one junction end is altered; a read error may explain this. This chain connects TRGV3 to TRGJ1 or TRGJ2. The CDR3 sequence is 14 residues long. CDR1 and CDR2 (germline): VTNTFY, YDVSTARD (reference sequence). The CDR3 DNA sequence: TGTGCCACCCGGGACAGGCCCCGTTATTATAAGAAACTCTTT. It codes for CATRDRPRYYKKLF.

As regards this clone: Distinct nucleotide sequences in the sample also encode this CDR3. The chain joins TRGV8 to TRGJP2. J lost 6 bases, V lost 0 bases, and 4 bases had no gene match. This CDR3 is 14 amino acids long. Germline CDR1 and CDR2: VENAVY and YDSYNSRV. The CDR3 DNA reads TGTGCCACCTGGGATAGGCGTCGTGATTGGATCAAGACGTTT. Translating gives CATWDRRRDWIKTF.

This sequence joins TRGV2 and TRGJ1 or TRGJ2. The ends lost 5 bases at V and 6 bases at J; junction bases unmatched: 10. This CDR3 is built from 13 residues. The germline V gene encodes CDR1 EGSNGY and CDR2 YDSYNSKV. The CDR3 DNA reads as TGTGCCACCTGGGGAGGGGTTTCTTATAAGAAACTCTTT. It translates to CATWGGVSYKKLF.

Concerning this clone: This may be a read error: a much more frequent sequence differs by one nucleotide. Other DNA sequences within the sample encode an identical CDR3. The gene calls are TRGV2 and TRGJP1. The V and J ends lost 4 bases and 0 bases, in that order; junction bases with no gene match: 5. The CDR3 runs 15 residues. In germline, CDR1 is EGSNGY, CDR2 YDSYNSKV. CDR3 region: CATWDGDTTGWFKIF. CDR3 coding DNA: TGTGCCACCTGGGATGGAGATACCACTGGTTGGTTCAAGATATTT.

This clone was detected only once. A junction boundary mismatches the germline segment, possibly from a read error. In DNA form, the CDR3 reads TGTGCCACCTGGGACAATCCTGATTATTATAGGAAACTCTTT. It yields the protein CATWDNPDYYRKLF. The rearrangement uses TRGV2 and TRGJ1 or TRGJ2. CDR3 size: 14 residues. In germline, CDR1 is EGSNGY, CDR2 YDSYNSKV.

This clone was picked up a small number of times. V gene TRGV10 combines with J gene TRGJ1 or TRGJ2. TRGV10 is an ORF, and what it does is uncertain. The CDR3 consists of 14 residues. With 8 bases clipped from V and 5 bases from J, the junction kept 13 bases outside the gene matches. The CDR3 spells CAAWDGLMDYKKLF. In nucleotides, the CDR3 is TGTGCTGCGTGGGATGGTCTTATGGATTATAAGAAACTCTTT.

This chain joins TRGV4 and TRGJ1 or TRGJ2. Germline-derived CDR1 and CDR2 are EGSTGY and YDSYTSSV. This CDR3 has 15 residues. Germline trimming cut 0 bases from V and 0 bases from J; bases unmatched to any gene: 5. The CDR3: CATWDGVQNYYKKLF. DNA of the CDR3: TGTGCCACCTGGGATGGGGTCCAGAATTATTATAAGAAACTCTTT.

The chain carries TRGV2 and TRGJ1 or TRGJ2. The J segment lost 6 bases and the V segment lost 0 bases, leaving 2 bases of the junction unmatched. The CDR3 has 12 residues. Germline-derived CDR1 and CDR2 are EGSNGY and YDSYNSKV. The chain's CDR3 is CATWDGLYKKLF. The CDR3 nucleotides are TGTGCCACCTGGGACGGGCTTTATAAGAAACTCTTT.

The count of this clone is one. The junction departs from the called germline gene at one end, perhaps through a read error. The chain uses TRGV2 and TRGJ1 or TRGJ2. The CDR3 is 14 amino acids. Germline CDR1 reads EGSNGY; CDR2 reads YDSYNSKV. CDR3: CATRDGRAHYKKLF. CDR3 DNA sequence: TGTGCCACCCGGGACGGGCGGGCCCATTATAAGAAACTCTTT.